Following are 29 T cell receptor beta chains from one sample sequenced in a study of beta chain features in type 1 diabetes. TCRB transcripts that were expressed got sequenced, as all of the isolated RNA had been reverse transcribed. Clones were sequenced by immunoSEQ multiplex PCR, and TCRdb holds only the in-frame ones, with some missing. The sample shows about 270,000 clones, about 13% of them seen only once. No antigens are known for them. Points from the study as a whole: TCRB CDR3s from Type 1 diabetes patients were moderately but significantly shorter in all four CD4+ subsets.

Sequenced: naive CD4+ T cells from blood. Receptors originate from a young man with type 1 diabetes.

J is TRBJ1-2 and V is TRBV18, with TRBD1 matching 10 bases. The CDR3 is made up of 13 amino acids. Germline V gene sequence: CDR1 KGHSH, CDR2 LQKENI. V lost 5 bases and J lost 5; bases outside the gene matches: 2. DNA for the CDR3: TGTGCCAGCTCAGGGGACAGGGGATATGGCTACACCTTC. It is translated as CASSGDRGYGYTF.

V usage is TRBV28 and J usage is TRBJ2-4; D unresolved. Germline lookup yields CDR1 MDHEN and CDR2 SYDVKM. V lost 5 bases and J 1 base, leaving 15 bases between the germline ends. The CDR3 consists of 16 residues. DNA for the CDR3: TGTGCCAGCAGTCCCGCTGGGTCGAGGGCCAAAAACATTCAGTACTTC. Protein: CASSPAGSRAKNIQYF. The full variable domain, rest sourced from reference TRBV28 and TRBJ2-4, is DVKVTQSSRYLVKRTGEKVFLECVQDMDHENMFWYRQDPGLGLRLIYFSYDVKMKEKGDIPEGYSVSREKKERFSLILESASTNQTSMYLCASSPAGSRAKNIQYFGAGTRLSVL.

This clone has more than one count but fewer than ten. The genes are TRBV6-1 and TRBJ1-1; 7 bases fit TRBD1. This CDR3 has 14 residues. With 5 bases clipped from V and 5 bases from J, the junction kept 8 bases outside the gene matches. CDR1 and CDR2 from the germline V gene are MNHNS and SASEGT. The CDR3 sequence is CASSNRGYRTEAFF. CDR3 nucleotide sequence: TGTGCCAGCAGTAACAGGGGTTACCGAACTGAAGCTTTCTTT.

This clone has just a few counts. CDR3 nucleotides: TGTGCCAGCAGCTTCGAACAGGGGGGTCAGCCCCAGCATTTT. The encoded protein is CASSFEQGGQPQHF. The rearrangement uses TRBV7-2 and TRBJ1-5; the match to TRBD1 covers 8 bases. Germline CDR1 is SGHTA and CDR2 is FQGNSA. V gave up 3 bases and J gave up 6 bases; unmatched junction bases: 4. The CDR3 length is 14 residues. Complete variable domain (other parts from reference TRBV7-2 and TRBJ1-5): GAGVSQSPSNKVTEKGKDVELRCDPISGHTALYWYRQSLGQGLEFLIYFQGNSAPDKSGLPSDRFSAERTGGSVSTLTIQRTQQEDSAVYLCASSFEQGGQPQHFGDGTRLSIL.

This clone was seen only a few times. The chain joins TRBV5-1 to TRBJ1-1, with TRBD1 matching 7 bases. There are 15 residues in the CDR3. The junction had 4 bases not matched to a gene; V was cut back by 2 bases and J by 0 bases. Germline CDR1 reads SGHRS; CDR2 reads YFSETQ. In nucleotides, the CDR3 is TGCGCCAGCAGCTTCCAGGGGGGAATGAACACTGAAGCTTTCTTT. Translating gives CASSFQGGMNTEAFF. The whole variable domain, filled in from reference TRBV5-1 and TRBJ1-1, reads KAGVTQTPRYLIKTRGQQVTLSCSPISGHRSVSWYQQTPGQGLQFLFEYFSETQRNKGNFPGRFSGRQFSNSRSEMNVSTLELGDSALYLCASSFQGGMNTEAFFGQGTRLTVV.

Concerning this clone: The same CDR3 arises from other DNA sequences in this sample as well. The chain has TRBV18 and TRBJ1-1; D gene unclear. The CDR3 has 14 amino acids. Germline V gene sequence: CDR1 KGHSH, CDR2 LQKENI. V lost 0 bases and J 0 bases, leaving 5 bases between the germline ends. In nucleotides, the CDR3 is TGTGCCAGCTCACCACCCAGTATGAACACTGAAGCTTTCTTT. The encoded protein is CASSPPSMNTEAFF.

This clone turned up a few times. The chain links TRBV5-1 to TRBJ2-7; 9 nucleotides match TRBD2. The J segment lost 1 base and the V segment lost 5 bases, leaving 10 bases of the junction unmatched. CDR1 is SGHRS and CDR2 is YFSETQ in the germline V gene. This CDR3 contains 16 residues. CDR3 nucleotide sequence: TGCGCCAGCAGACGAACTAGCGGGCACATATCCTACGAGCAGTACTTC. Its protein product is CASRRTSGHISYEQYF.

The CDR3 region is CASSFRHSAFEQYF. As DNA, the CDR3 is TGTGCCAGCAGCTTTCGTCACTCTGCCTTCGAGCAGTACTTC. The chain links TRBV13 to TRBJ2-7, with D unresolved. Trimming took off 3 bases at V and 6 bases at J, with 15 bases between the two ends. Germline V CDR1 and CDR2: PRHDT, FYEKMQ (reference sequence). The CDR3 has 14 amino acids. Combining the CDR3 with reference TRBV13 and TRBJ2-7 gives the whole variable domain AAGVIQSPRHLIKEKRETATLKCYPIPRHDTVYWYQQGPGQDPQFLISFYEKMQSDKGSIPDRFSAQQFSDYHSELNMSSLELGDSALYFCASSFRHSAFEQYFGPGTRLTVT.

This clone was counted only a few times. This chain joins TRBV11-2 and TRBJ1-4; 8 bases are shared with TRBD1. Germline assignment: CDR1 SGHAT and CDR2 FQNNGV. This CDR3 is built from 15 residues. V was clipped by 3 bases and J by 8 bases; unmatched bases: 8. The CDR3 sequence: CASSFRQGAGEKLFF. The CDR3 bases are TGTGCCAGCAGCTTCCGTCAGGGGGCAGGGGAAAAACTGTTTTTT. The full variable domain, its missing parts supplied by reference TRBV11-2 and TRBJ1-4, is EAGVAQSPRYKIIEKRQSVAFWCNPISGHATLYWYQQILGQGPKLLIQFQNNGVVDDSQLPKDRFSAERLKGVDSTLKIQPAKLEDSAVYLCASSFRQGAGEKLFFGSGTQLSVL.

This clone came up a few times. The DNA for the CDR3 is TGTGCCAGCAGCACCACAGGGGGCGCCGAGGGCTACACCTTC. It is translated as CASSTTGGAEGYTF. The gene calls are TRBV5-4 and TRBJ1-2; 9 nucleotides agree with TRBD1. The germline V gene has CDR1 SGHNT and CDR2 YYREEE (reference sequence). The J segment lost 8 bases and the V segment lost 4 bases, leaving 9 bases of the junction unmatched. The CDR3 sequence is 14 residues long. Using reference TRBV5-4 and TRBJ1-2 for the parts outside the CDR3, the full variable domain is ETGVTQSPTHLIKTRGQQVTLRCSSQSGHNTVSWYQQALGQGPQFIFQYYREEENGRGNFPPRFSGLQFPNYSSELNVNALELDDSALYLCASSTTGGAEGYTFGSGTRLTVV.

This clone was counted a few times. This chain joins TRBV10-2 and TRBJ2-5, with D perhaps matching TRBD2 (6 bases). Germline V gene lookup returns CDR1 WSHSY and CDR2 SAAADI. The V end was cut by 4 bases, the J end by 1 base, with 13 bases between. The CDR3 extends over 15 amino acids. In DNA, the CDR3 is TGCGCCAGCAGTGGGGGGGATCGGGGCCAAGAGACCCAGTACTTC. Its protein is CASSGGDRGQETQYF.

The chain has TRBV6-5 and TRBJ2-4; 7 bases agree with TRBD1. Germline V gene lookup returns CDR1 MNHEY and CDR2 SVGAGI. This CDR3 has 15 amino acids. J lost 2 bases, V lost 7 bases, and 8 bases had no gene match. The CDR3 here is CASKITGDPKNIQYF. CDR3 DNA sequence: TGTGCCAGCAAAATTACAGGGGATCCCAAAAACATTCAGTACTTC.

Here the CDR3 reads CASSSAGPNTGELFF. The CDR3 nucleotides are TGTGCCAGCAGTTCGGCGGGACCGAACACCGGGGAGCTGTTTTTT. This chain links TRBV28 with TRBJ2-2, with a tentative D call TRBD2 (6 bases). V shed 4 bases and J shed 0 bases, with 9 bases lying between them. CDR1 MDHEN and CDR2 SYDVKM come from the germline V gene. This CDR3 region has 15 residues.

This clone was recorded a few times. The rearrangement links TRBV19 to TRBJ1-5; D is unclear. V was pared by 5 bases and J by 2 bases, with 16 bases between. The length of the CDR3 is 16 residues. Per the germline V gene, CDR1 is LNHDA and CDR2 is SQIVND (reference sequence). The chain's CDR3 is CASSFRLGGGNQPQHF. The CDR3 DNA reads TGTGCCAGTAGTTTTCGACTTGGCGGCGGCAATCAGCCCCAGCATTTT.

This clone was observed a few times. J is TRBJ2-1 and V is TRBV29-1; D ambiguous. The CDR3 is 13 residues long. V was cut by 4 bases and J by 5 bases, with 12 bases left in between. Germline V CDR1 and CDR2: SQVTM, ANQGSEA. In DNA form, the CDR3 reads TGCAGCGTTGTATTACAGCTCAACAATGAGCAGTTCTTC. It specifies CSVVLQLNNEQFF.

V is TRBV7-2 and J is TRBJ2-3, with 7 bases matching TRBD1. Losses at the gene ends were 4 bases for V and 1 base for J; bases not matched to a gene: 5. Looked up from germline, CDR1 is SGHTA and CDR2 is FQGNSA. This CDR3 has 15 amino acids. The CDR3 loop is CASSSRGGGTDTQYF. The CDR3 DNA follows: TGTGCCAGCAGCTCGAGAGGGGGCGGCACAGATACGCAGTATTTT.

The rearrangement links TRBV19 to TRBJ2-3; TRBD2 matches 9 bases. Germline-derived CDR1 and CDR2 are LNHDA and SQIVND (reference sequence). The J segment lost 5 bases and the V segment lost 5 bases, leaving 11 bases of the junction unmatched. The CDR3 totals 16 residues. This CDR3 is CASSPPGGRAQDTQYF. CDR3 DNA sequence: TGTGCCAGTAGTCCCCCCGGCGGGAGGGCTCAAGATACGCAGTATTTT.

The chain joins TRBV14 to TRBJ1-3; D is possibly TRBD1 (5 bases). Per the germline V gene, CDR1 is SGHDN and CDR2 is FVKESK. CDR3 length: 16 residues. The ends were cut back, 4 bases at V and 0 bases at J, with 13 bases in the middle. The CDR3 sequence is CASSPRQLNSGNTIYF. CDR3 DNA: TGTGCCAGCAGCCCCCGACAGCTCAACTCTGGAAACACCATATATTTT.

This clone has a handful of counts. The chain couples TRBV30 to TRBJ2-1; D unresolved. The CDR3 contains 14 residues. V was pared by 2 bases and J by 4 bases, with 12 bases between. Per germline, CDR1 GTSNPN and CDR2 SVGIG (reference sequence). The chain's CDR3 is CAWSMASLYNEQFF. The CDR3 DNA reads TGTGCCTGGAGTATGGCTAGTTTGTACAATGAGCAGTTCTTC.

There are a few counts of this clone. The chain's CDR3 is CASSPDRAREQYF. The DNA of the CDR3 is TGTGCCAGCAGCCCGGACAGGGCCAGAGAGCAGTACTTC. The chain recombines TRBV5-4 with TRBJ2-7; 8 nucleotides agree with TRBD1. The V gene's germline CDR1 is SGHNT and CDR2 YYREEE (reference sequence). The CDR3 has 13 amino acids. Trimming at V came to 4 bases and at J to 7 bases, leaving 7 bases not matched to a gene.

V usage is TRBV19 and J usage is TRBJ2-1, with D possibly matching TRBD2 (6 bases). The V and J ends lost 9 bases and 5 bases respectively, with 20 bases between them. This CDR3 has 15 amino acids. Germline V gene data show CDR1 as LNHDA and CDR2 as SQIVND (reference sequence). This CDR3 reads CASAWWEAVNNEQFF. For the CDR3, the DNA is TGTGCCAGCGCTTGGTGGGAGGCCGTCAACAATGAGCAGTTCTTC.

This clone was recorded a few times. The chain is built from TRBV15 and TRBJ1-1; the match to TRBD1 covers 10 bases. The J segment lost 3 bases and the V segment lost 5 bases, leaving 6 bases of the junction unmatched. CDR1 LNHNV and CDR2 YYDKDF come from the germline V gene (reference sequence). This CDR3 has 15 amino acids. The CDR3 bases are TGTGCCACCAGCGAATGGGACAGGGGTGACACTGAAGCTTTCTTT. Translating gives CATSEWDRGDTEAFF.

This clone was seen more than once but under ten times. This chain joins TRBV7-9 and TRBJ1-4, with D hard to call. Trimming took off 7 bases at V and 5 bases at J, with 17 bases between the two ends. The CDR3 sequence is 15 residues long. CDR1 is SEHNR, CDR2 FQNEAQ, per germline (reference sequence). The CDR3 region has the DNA TGTGCCAGCAACCTACCGGGATCCGAGAATGAAAAACTGTTTTTT. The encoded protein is CASNLPGSENEKLFF.

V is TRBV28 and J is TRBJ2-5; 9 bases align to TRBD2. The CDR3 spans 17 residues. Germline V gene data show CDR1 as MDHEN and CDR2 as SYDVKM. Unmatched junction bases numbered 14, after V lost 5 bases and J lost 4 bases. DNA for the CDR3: TGTGCCAGCAGTCTTCCCTATCGCGGGAGGGCCGGAGAGACCCAGTACTTC. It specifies CASSLPYRGRAGETQYF.

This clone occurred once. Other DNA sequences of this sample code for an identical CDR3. For the CDR3, the DNA is TGCAGTGCTAGGGGCGGGGAAAAACTGTTTTTT. Its translation: CSARGGEKLFF. This chain uses TRBV20-1 with TRBJ1-4; no clear D. The V end was cut by 3 bases, the J end by 8 bases, with 7 bases between. CDR1 and CDR2 (germline): DFQATT, SNEGSKA (reference sequence). The CDR3 spans 11 residues.

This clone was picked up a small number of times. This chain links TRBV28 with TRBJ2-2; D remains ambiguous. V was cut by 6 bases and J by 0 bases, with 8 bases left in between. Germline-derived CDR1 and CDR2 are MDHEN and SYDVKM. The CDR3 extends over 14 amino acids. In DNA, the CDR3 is TGTGCCAGCAGATCCGGGTCGAACACCGGGGAGCTGTTTTTT. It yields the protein CASRSGSNTGELFF.

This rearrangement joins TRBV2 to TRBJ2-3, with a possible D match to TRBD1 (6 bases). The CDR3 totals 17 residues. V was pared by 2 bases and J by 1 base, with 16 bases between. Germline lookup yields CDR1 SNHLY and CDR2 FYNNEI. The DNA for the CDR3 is TGTGCCAGCAGTGAACATATGACAGGAGGCGGCACAGATACGCAGTATTTT. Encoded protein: CASSEHMTGGGTDTQYF.

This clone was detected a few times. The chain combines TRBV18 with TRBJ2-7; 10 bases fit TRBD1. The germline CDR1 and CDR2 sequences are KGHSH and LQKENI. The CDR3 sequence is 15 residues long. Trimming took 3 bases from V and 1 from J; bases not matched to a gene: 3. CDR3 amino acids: CASSPPGQGSYEQYF. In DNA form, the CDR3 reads TGTGCCAGCTCACCGCCGGGACAGGGGTCCTACGAGCAGTACTTC. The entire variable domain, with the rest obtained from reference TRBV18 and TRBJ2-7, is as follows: NAGVMQNPRHLVRRRGQEARLRCSPMKGHSHVYWYRQLPEEGLKFMVYLQKENIIDESGMPKERFSAEFPKEGPSILRIQQVVRGDSAAYFCASSPPGQGSYEQYFGPGTRLTVT.

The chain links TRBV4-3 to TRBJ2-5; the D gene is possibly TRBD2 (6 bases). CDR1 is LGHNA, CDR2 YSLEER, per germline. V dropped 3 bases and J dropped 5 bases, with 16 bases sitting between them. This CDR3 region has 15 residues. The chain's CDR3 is CASSHRTWEEETQYF. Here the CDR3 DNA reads TGCGCCAGCAGCCACCGAACGTGGGAGGAGGAGACCCAGTACTTC.